What follows describes a single TCR beta chain. Its antigen is unidentified. The data were obtained in a study of cytomegalovirus exposure and HLA in healthy donors. PCR primers comprised 60 Vbeta and 13 Jbeta primers. Data came from immunoSEQ multiplex PCR; TCRdb stores just in-frame clones and leaves some out. The sample includes over 50,000 clones, around 92% of them seen just once. The CDR3 loop spans 18 amino acids. Regarding the study as a whole: High specificity and sensitivity for cytomegalovirus status were reported for the classifier. Indistinguishability led to the exclusion of some V segments, TRBV6-2 and TRBV6-3 included. It has been reported that TCR beta sequences accurately predicted the HLA-A and HLA-B alleles of most subjects. Follow-up analysis later connected one missense variant in DCLRE1C with trimming of TCR beta V- and J-genes.

The sequenced sample was PBMCs. The rearrangement uses TRBV21-1 and TRBJ1-2. TRBV21-1 is annotated as a pseudogene. The receptor was derived from a man aged 30-40 years in good health and CMV-seropositive. The CDR3 nucleotides read TGTGCCAGCAGCCTCCGGGAGGGAGGGCAGGGCGATAACTATGGCTACACCTTC. Translated, it gives CASSLREGGQGDNYGYTF.